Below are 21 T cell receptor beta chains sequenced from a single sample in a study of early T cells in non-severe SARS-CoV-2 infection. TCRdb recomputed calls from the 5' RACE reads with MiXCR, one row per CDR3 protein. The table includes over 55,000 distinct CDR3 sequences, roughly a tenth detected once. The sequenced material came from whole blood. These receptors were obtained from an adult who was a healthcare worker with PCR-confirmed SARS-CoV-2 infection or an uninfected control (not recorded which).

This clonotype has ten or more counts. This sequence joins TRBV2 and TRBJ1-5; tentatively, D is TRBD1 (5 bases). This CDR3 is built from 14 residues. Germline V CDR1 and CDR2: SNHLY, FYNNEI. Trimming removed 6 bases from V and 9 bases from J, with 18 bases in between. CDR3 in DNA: TGTGCCAGCAGGGAGGGACTCTCGGGATGGCCCCAGCATTTT. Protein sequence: CASREGLSGWPQHF.

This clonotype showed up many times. The CDR3: CAWSVRGDQPQHF. The CDR3, as DNA: TGTGCCTGGAGTGTACGGGGAGATCAGCCCCAGCATTTT. The chain carries TRBV30 and TRBJ1-5; no clear D gene. This CDR3 region has 13 residues. V lost 0 bases and J 5 bases, leaving 8 bases between the germline ends. The germline gives CDR1 GTSNPN, CDR2 SVGIG (reference sequence).

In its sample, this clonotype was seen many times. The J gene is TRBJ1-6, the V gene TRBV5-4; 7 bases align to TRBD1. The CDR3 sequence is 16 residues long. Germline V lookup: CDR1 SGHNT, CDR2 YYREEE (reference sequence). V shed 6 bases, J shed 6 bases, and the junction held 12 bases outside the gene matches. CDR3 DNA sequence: TGTGCCAGCAAGAGAGACCCGGGACAGAGTAATTCACCCCTCCACTTT. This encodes CASKRDPGQSNSPLHF.

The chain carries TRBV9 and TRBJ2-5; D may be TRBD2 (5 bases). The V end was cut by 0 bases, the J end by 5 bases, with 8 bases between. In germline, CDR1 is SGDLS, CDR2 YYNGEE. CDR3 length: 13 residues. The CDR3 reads CASSVDSGETQYF. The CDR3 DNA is TGTGCCAGCAGCGTAGACTCGGGGGAGACCCAGTACTTC.

The CDR3 sequence is CASSPELADTQYF. The DNA for the CDR3 is TGTGCCAGCAGCCCGGAACTAGCAGATACGCAGTATTTT. The chain combines TRBV7-3 with TRBJ2-3; perhaps TRBD2 as D (5 bases). CDR1 and CDR2 (germline): SGHTA, FQGTGA. Between the trimmed V and J ends, which lost 5 bases and 4 bases, there was a span of 10 bases. The CDR3 is 13 amino acids.

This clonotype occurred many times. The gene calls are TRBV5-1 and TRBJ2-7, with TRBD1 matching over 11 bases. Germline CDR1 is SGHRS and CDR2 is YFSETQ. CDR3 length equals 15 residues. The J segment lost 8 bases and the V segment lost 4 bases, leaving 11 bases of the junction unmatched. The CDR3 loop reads CASSQGTGGHIQQYF. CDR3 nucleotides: TGCGCCAGCAGCCAAGGGACAGGGGGGCATATCCAGCAGTACTTC.

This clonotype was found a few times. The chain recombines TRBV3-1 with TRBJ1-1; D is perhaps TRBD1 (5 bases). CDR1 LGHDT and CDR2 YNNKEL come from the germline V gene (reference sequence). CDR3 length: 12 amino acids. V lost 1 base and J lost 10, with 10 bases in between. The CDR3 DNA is TGTGCCAGCAGCCAAGGGGGGAGTTCAGCTTTCTTT. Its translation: CASSQGGSSAFF. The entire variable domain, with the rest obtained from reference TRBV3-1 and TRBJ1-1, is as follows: DTAVSQTPKYLVTQMGNDKSIKCEQNLGHDTMYWYKQDSKKFLKIMFSYNNKELIINETVPNRFSPKSPDKAHLNLHINSLELGDSAVYFCASSQGGSSAFFGQGTRLTVV.

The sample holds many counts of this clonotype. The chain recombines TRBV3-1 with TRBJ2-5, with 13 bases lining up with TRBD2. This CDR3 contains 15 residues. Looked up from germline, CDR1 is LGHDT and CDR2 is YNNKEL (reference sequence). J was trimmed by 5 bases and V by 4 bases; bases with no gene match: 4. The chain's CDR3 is CASSLGTSGIETQYF. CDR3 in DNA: TGTGCCAGCAGCCTCGGGACTAGCGGGATTGAGACCCAGTACTTC.

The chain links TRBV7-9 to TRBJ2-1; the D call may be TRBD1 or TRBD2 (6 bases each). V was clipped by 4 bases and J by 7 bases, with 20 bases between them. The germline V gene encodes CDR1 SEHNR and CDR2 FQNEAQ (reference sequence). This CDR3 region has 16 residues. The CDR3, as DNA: TGTGCCAGCAGCTCGTGGCGGGACAACTCTGGGAATGAGCAGTTCTTC. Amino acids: CASSSWRDNSGNEQFF.

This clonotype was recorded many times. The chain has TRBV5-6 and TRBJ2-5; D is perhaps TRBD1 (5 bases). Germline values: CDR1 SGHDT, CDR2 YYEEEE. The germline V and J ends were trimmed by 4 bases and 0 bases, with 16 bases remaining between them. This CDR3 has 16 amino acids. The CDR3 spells CASSLQGVQYQETQYF. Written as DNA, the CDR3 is TGTGCCAGCAGCCTACAAGGGGTCCAGTACCAAGAGACCCAGTACTTC.

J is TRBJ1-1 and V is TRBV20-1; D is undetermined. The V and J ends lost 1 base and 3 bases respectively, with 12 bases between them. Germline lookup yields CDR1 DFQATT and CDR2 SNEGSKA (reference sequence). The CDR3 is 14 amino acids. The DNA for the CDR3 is TGCAGTGCTAGAGTCATGAACAGCTACACTGAAGCTTTCTTT. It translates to CSARVMNSYTEAFF.

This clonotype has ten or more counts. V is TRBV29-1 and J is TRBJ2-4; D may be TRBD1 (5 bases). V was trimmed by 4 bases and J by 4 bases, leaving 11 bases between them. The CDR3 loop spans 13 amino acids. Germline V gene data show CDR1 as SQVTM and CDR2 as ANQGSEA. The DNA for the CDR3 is TGCAGCGTTGGCCAGGGTCAGAAAAACATTCAGTACTTC. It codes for CSVGQGQKNIQYF.

The DNA of the CDR3 is TGTGCCTGGGAAGGGAGGATGTTCAATGAGCAGTTCTTC. Residues: CAWEGRMFNEQFF. V gene TRBV30 combines with J gene TRBJ2-1, with a possible D match to TRBD2 (6 bases). Deletions cut 5 bases from V and 6 bases from J, with 14 bases between. Germline V gene lookup returns CDR1 GTSNPN and CDR2 SVGIG (reference sequence). The CDR3 runs to 13 residues. Full variable domain (rest looked up from reference TRBV30 and TRBJ2-1): SQTIHQWPATLVQPVGSPLSLECTVEGTSNPNLYWYRQAAGRGLQLLFYSVGIGQISSEVPQNLSASRPQDRQFILSSKKLLLSDSGFYLCAWEGRMFNEQFFGPGTRLTVL.

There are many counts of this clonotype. The CDR3: CASSWEGTEAFF. The CDR3 bases are TGTGCCAGCAGCTGGGAGGGCACTGAAGCTTTCTTT. This chain joins TRBV7-9 and TRBJ1-1; D remains unclear. Germline V gives CDR1 SEHNR, CDR2 FQNEAQ (reference sequence). Trimming shortened V by 4 bases and J by 4 bases, and 7 bases separated the two germline ends. This CDR3 contains 12 residues.

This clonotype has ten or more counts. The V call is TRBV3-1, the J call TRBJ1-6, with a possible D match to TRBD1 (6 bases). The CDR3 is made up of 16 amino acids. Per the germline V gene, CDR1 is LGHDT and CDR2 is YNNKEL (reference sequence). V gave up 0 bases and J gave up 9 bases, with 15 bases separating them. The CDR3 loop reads CASSQDLYRGGSPLHF. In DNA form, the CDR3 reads TGTGCCAGCAGCCAAGATCTCTACAGAGGGGGTTCACCCCTCCACTTT.

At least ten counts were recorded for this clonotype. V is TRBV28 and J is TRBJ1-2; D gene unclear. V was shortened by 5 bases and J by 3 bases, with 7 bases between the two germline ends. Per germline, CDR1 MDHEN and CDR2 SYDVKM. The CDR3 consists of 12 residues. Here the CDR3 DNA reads TGTGCCAGCAGTATCGCGGACTATGGCTACACCTTC. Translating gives CASSIADYGYTF.

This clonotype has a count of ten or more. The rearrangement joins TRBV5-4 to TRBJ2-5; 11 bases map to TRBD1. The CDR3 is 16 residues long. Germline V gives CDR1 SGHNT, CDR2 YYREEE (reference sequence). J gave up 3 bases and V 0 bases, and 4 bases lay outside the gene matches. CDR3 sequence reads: CASSLAPGQGEETQYF. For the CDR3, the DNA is TGTGCCAGCAGCTTGGCCCCGGGACAGGGGGAAGAGACCCAGTACTTC.

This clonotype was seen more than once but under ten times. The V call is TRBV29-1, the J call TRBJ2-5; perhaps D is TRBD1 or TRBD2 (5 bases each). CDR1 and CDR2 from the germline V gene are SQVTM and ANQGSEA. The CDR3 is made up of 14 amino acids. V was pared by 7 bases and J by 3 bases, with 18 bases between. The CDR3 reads CSAHSVGGEETQYF. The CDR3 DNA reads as TGCAGCGCACATAGCGTTGGGGGAGAAGAGACCCAGTACTTC. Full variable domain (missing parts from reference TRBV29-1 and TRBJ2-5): SAVISQKPSRDICQRGTSLTIQCQVDSQVTMMFWYRQQPGQSLTLIATANQGSEATYESGFVIDKFPISRPNLTFSTLTVSNMSPEDSSIYLCSAHSVGGEETQYFGPGTRLLVL.

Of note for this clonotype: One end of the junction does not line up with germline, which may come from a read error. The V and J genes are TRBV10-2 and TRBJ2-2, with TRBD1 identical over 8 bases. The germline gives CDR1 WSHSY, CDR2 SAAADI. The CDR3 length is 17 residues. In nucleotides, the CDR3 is TGCGCCAGCAGTCACCACCGGACAGGGACGAACACCGGGGAGCTTTTTTTT. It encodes CASSHHRTGTNTGELFF.

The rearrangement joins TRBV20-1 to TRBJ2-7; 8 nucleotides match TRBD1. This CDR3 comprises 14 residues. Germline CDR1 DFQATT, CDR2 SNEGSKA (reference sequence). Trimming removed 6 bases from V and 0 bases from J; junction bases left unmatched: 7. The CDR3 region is CSAVQTGVSYEQYF. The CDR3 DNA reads TGCAGTGCCGTCCAGACAGGGGTCTCCTACGAGCAGTACTTC.

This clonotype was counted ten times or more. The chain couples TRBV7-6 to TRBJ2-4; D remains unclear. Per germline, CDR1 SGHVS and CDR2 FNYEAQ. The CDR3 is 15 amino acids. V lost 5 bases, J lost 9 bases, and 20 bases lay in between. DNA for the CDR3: TGTGCCAGCAGCCCCGGCCCCGAAATTAGGAGCATTCAGTACTTC. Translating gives CASSPGPEIRSIQYF.